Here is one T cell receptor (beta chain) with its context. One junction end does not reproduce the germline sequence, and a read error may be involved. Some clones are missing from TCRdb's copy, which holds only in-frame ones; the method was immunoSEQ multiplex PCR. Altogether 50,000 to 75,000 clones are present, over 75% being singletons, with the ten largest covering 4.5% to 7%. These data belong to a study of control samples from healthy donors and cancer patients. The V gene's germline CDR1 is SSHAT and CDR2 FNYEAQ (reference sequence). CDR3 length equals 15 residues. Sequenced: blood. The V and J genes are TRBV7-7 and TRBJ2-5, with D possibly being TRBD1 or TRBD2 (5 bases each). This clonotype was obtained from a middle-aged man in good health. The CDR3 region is CASSQGRSPQETQYF. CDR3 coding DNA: TGTGCTAGCAGCCAGGGACGGTCCCCACAAGAGACCCAGTACTTC.